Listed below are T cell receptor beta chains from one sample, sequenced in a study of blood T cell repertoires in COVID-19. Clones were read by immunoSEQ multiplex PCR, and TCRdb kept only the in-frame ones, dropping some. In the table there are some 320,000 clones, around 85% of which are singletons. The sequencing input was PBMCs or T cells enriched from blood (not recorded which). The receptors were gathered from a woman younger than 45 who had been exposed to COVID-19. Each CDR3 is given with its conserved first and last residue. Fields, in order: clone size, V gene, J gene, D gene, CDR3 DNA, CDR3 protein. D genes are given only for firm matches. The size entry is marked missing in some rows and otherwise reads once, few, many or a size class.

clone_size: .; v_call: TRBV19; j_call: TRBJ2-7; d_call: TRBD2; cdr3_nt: TGTGCCAGTAGTGAACTAGCGGGAGTCACCTACGAGCAGTACTTC; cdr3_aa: CASSELAGVTYEQYF
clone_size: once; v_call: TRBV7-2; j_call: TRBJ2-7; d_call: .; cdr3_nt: TGTGCCAGCAGCCCACACTACGAGCAGTACTTC; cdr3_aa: CASSPHYEQYF
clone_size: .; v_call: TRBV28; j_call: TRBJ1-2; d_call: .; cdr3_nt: TGTGCCATACCGAACAGGGCAACTAACTATGGCTACACCTTC; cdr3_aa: CAIPNRATNYGYTF
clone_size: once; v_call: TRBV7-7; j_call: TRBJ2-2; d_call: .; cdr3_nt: TGTGCGAAAAGGGGGTCCGGGGAGCTGTTTTTT; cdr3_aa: CAKRGSGELFF
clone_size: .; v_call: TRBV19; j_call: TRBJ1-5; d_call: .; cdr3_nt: TGTGCCAGTAGTGGTAGAGAGGATTCATGGCCCCAGCATTTT; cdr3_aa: CASSGREDSWPQHF
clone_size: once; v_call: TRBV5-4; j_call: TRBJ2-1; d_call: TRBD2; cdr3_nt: TGTGCCAGCAGGCGGGGGGTTGGGGATGAGCAGTTCTTC; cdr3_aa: CASRRGVGDEQFF
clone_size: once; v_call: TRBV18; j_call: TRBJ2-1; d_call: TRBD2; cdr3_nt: TGTGCCAGCTCGCCGCGGCTAGCGGGAGAGTACAATGAGCAGTTCTTC; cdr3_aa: CASSPRLAGEYNEQFF
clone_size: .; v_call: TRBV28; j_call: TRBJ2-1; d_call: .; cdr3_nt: TGTGCCAGCAGTTTATTGGGGGGGGCAAGGAATGAGCAGTTCTTC; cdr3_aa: CASSLLGGARNEQFF
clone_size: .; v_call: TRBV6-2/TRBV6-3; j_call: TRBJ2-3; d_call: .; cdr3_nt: TGTGCCAGCAGTCCGATGACCGTGGGGCCCACAGATACGCAGTATTTT; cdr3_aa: CASSPMTVGPTDTQYF
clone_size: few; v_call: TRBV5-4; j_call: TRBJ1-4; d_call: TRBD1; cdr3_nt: TGTGCCAGCAGCTTACAGGGGTCTAATGAAAAACTGTTTTTT; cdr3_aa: CASSLQGSNEKLFF
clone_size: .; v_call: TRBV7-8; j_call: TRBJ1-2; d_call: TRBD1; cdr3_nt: TGTGCCAGCAGCCCCGGGAGACAGGGGGTCTCCTATGGCTACACCTTC; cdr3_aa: CASSPGRQGVSYGYTF
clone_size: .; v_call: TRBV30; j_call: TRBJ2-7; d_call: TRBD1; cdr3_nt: TGTGCCTGGACTCGGGACAGGGTGGGGGAGCAGTACTTC; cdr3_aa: CAWTRDRVGEQYF
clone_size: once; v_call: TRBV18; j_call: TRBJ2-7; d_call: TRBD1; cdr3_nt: TGTGCCAGCTCACCCGAGTTGTCTGGGACAGGGTGGAACTACGAGCAGTACTTC; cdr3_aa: CASSPELSGTGWNYEQYF
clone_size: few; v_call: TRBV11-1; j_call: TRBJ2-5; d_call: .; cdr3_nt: TGTGCCAGCAGCTTAGCTAACTTGATCCAAGAGACCCAGTACTTC; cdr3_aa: CASSLANLIQETQYF
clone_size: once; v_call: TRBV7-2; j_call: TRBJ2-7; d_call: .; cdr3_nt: TGTGCCAGCAGCTTAGAAGGATACGCCGGCAGGGTCTACGAGCAGTACTTC; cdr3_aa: CASSLEGYAGRVYEQYF
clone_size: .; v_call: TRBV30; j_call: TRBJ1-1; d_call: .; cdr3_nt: TGTGCCTGGTGTATAGGGGGTGAAGCTTTCTTT; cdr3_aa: CAWCIGGEAFF
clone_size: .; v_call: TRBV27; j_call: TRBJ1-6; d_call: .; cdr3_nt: TGTGCCAGCAGTTCAAGGGGTCTTGGCGGTTCACCCCTCCACTTT; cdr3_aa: CASSSRGLGGSPLHF
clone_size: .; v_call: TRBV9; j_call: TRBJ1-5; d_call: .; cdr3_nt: TGTGCCAGCAGCGTAGGGCCAGGTACCAATCAGCCCCAGCATTTT; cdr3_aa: CASSVGPGTNQPQHF
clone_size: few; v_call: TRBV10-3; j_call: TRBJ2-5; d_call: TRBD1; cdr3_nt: TGTGCCATCAGTGACCCGGGACAGGGAGACACGACGGAGACCCAGTACTTC; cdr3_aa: CAISDPGQGDTTETQYF
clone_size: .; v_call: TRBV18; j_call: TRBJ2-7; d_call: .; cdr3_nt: TGTGCCAGCTCAAGGGACTTTAGAAGCTCCTACGAGCAGTACTTC; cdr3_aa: CASSRDFRSSYEQYF
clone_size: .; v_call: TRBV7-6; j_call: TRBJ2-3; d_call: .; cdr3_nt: TGTGCCAGCAGCTTAGGCGGCCTAGCGTCTACAGATACGCAGTATTTT; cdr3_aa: CASSLGGLASTDTQYF
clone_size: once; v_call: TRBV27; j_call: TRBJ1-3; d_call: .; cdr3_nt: TGTGCCAGCAGTTTAGCGGGGGTGGGAAACACCATATATTTT; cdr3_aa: CASSLAGVGNTIYF
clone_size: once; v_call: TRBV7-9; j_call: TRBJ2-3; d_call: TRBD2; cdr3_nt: TGTGCCAGCAGCTATATACAGACTAGCGGGGTTGTAGATACGCAGTATTTT; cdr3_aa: CASSYIQTSGVVDTQYF
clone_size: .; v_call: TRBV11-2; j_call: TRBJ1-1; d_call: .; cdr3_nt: TGTGCCAGCAGCTCCCCCAGGGGTCTCTTCACTGAAGCTTTCTTT; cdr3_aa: CASSSPRGLFTEAFF
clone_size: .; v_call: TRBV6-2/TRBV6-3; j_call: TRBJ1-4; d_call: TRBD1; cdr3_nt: TGTGCCAGCAGTCGCGGGACAGGGGACGAAAAACTGTTTTTT; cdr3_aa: CASSRGTGDEKLFF
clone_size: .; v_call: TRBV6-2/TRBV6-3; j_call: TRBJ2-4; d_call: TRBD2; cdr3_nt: TGTGCCAGCAGTTACGGGACTAGCGGGTCAATAGCCAAAAACATTCAGTACTTC; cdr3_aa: CASSYGTSGSIAKNIQYF
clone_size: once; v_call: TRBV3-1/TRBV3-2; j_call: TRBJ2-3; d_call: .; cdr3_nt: TGTGCCAGCAGCCAAGATAGACTTACGCAGTATTTT; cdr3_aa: CASSQDRLTQYF
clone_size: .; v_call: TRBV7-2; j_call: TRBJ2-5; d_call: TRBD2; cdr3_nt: TGTGCCAGCAGCCCAACCTCCGGGACTATGGGTGAGACCCAGTACTTC; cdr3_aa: CASSPTSGTMGETQYF
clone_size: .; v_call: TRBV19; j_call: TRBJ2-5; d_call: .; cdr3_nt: TGTGCCAGTAGTATGAGGCCAGATGGGGAGACCCAGTACTTC; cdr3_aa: CASSMRPDGETQYF
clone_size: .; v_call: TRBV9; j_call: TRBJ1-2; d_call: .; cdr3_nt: TGTGCCAGCTCTCCCTCGGGGGGCTATGGCTACACCTTC; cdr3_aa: CASSPSGGYGYTF
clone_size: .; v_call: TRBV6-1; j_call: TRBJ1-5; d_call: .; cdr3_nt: TGTGCCAGCAGTGAGTCCGGACAAGTCGGTCGTAAGCCCCAGCATTTT; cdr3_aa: CASSESGQVGRKPQHF
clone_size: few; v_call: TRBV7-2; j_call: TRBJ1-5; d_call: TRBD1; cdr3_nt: TGTGCCAGCAGCTCGAGCCCAGGGGGCGGAGGTCAGCCCCAGCATTTT; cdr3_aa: CASSSSPGGGGQPQHF
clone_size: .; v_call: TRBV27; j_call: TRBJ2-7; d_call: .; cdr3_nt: TGTGCCAGCAGTACTACCGATGCTTCCTACGAGCAGTACTTC; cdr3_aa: CASSTTDASYEQYF
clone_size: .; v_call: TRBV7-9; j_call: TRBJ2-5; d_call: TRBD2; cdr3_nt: TGTGCCAGCAGCCGTATAAGAGGCGGCGGGAGGATACAACAAGAGACCCAGTACTTC; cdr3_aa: CASSRIRGGGRIQQETQYF
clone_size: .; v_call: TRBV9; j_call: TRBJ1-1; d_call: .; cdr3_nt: TGTGCCAGCAGCGGTCGTCAGGGGACTGAAGCTTTCTTT; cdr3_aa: CASSGRQGTEAFF
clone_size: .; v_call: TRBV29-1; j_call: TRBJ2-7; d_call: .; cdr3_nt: TGCAGCGTAGAAGACGGGACCTACGAGCAGTACTTC; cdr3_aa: CSVEDGTYEQYF
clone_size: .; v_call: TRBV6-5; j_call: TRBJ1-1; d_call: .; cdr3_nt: TGTGCCAGCACCCTATCCGGGGTAGGCAACACTGAAGCTTTCTTT; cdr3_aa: CASTLSGVGNTEAFF
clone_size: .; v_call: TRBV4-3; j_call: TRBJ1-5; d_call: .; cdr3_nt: TGCGCCAGCAGCCAAGAACCGGGGTTAGGGCAGCCCCAGCATTTT; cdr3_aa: CASSQEPGLGQPQHF
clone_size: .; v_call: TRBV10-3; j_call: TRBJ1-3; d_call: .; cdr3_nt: TGTGCCATCAGTGATGGCAGGGAAGTAGACACCATATATTTT; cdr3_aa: CAISDGREVDTIYF
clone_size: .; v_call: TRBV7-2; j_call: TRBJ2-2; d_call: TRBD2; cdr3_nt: TGTGCCAGCAGCTTACGCGGTAGCGGGGGGATGAACACCGGGGAGCTGTTTTTT; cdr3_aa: CASSLRGSGGMNTGELFF
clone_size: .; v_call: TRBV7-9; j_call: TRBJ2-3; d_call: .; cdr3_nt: TGTGCCAGCAGCTTACAATCTGTCGGGACTCCCATTAACGGGGGTACGCAGTATTTT; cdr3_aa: CASSLQSVGTPINGGTQYF
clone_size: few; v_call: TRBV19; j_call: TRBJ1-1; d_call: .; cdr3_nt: TGTGCCAGTAAGCTGGGCAGTGAAGCTTTCTTT; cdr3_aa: CASKLGSEAFF
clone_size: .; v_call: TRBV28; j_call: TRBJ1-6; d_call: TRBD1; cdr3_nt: TGTGCCAGTGGGGGACAGGCCTACCCTAAAGGCCACTTT; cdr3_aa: CASGGQAYPKGHF